The 26 T cell receptor beta chains below all came from one sample that was sequenced in a study of beta chain features in type 1 diabetes. Every bit of the isolated RNA underwent reverse transcription, so sequencing read expressed TCRB transcripts. Generated by immunoSEQ multiplex PCR, the TCRdb table keeps only in-frame clones and is missing some. The sample holds a few hundred thousand clones, roughly 14% seen once. Sequencing used naive CD4+ T cells from blood. These receptors were obtained from a man aged 25 to 40 in good health.

This chain links TRBV27 with TRBJ2-3, with D possibly called TRBD1 or TRBD2 (5 bases each). From germline, CDR1 is MNHEY and CDR2 SMNVEV (reference sequence). Trimming cost V 3 bases and J 7 bases, with 20 bases left between them. This CDR3 region has 16 residues. CDR3 amino acids: CASSFDRWGIRNTQYF. As DNA, the CDR3 is TGTGCCAGCAGTTTCGACCGATGGGGGATTCGGAATACGCAGTATTTT.

The CDR3 DNA follows: TGTGCCAGCAGCTCCGGACTAGCGGGACGCACAGATACGCAGTATTTT. Its protein is CASSSGLAGRTDTQYF. The chain employs TRBV7-6 and TRBJ2-3, with 12 bases fitting TRBD2. The CDR3 spans 16 residues. V gave up 4 bases and J gave up 1 base; unmatched junction bases: 3. The germline gives CDR1 SGHVS, CDR2 FNYEAQ.

This clone was counted a few times. The chain has TRBV30 and TRBJ1-1; weak D call: TRBD1 (6 bases). Germline CDR1 and CDR2: GTSNPN and SVGIG (reference sequence). This CDR3 is 13 amino acids long. V lost 0 bases, J lost 11 bases, and 16 bases lay in between. CDR3 bases: TGTGCCTGGAGTGTACAGGGTCTTATTGTTGCTTTCTTT. Translation gives CAWSVQGLIVAFF. The whole variable domain, remainder taken from reference TRBV30 and TRBJ1-1, is SQTIHQWPATLVQPVGSPLSLECTVEGTSNPNLYWYRQAAGRGLQLLFYSVGIGQISSEVPQNLSASRPQDRQFILSSKKLLLSDSGFYLCAWSVQGLIVAFFGQGTRLTVV.

This clone has a handful of counts. The chain couples TRBV15 to TRBJ2-1, with 15 bases matching TRBD2. CDR1 LNHNV and CDR2 YYDKDF come from the germline V gene (reference sequence). The CDR3 is made up of 16 amino acids. J gave up 8 bases and V 3 bases, and 5 bases lay outside the gene matches. CDR3 sequence: CATSRSGLAGGYEQFF. CDR3 coding DNA: TGTGCCACCAGCAGGTCCGGACTAGCGGGAGGGTATGAGCAGTTCTTC. The variable domain in full, completed from reference TRBV15 and TRBJ2-1, reads DAMVIQNPRYQVTQFGKPVTLSCSQTLNHNVMYWYQQKSSQAPKLLFHYYDKDFNNEADTPDNFQSRRPNTSFCFLDIRSPGLGDTAMYLCATSRSGLAGGYEQFFGPGTRLTVL.

This clone was seen more than once but under ten times. This chain links TRBV29-1 with TRBJ1-1; D possibly corresponds to TRBD1 (6 bases). Trimming shortened V by 8 bases and J by 3 bases, and 16 bases separated the two germline ends. CDR1 SQVTM and CDR2 ANQGSEA come from the germline V gene. The CDR3 length is 13 residues. The CDR3 nucleotides read TGCAGCTTCGGATACAGGGTGGACACTGAAGCTTTCTTT. Encoded protein: CSFGYRVDTEAFF.

The chain recombines TRBV7-2 with TRBJ1-2; D is ambiguous. V was shortened by 0 bases and J by 5 bases, with 16 bases between the two germline ends. CDR3 size: 16 residues. Germline V gene sequence: CDR1 SGHTA, CDR2 FQGNSA. CDR3 in DNA: TGTGCCAGCAGCTTAGCTGGGGAGGTTTTGGGTTATGGCTACACCTTC. It codes for CASSLAGEVLGYGYTF. Combining the CDR3 with reference TRBV7-2 and TRBJ1-2 gives the whole variable domain GAGVSQSPSNKVTEKGKDVELRCDPISGHTALYWYRQSLGQGLEFLIYFQGNSAPDKSGLPSDRFSAERTGGSVSTLTIQRTQQEDSAVYLCASSLAGEVLGYGYTFGSGTRLTVV.

This clone has only a few counts. In the same sample, other DNA sequences code for this CDR3. This chain's CDR3 is CAWSGSNQPQHF. CDR3 coding DNA: TGTGCCTGGAGTGGGAGCAATCAGCCCCAGCATTTT. This rearrangement joins TRBV30 to TRBJ1-5; D is ambiguous. CDR3 length: 12 residues. The germline V gene has CDR1 GTSNPN and CDR2 SVGIG (reference sequence). V was pared by 1 base and J by 1 base, with 2 bases between.

In its sample, this clone was seen a few times. The chain has TRBV28 and TRBJ1-5; D is uncertain. V lost 5 bases to trimming and J lost 3 bases, with 14 bases between them. This CDR3 spans 15 amino acids. The V gene's germline CDR1 is MDHEN and CDR2 SYDVKM. As DNA, the CDR3 is TGTGCCAGCAGTCTCGCCAACAGATACAATCAGCCCCAGCATTTT. Encoded protein: CASSLANRYNQPQHF.

The chain joins TRBV15 to TRBJ2-3; the D is unclear. The CDR3 extends over 13 amino acids. Germline V gene data show CDR1 as LNHNV and CDR2 as YYDKDF (reference sequence). V lost 0 bases to trimming and J lost 6 bases, with 7 bases between them. The CDR3 here is CATSRDLKDTQYF. CDR3 coding DNA: TGTGCCACCAGCAGAGATTTGAAGGATACGCAGTATTTT.

This clone came up a few times. The chain joins TRBV14 to TRBJ2-3, with D uncertain. This CDR3 has 14 amino acids. CDR1 and CDR2 (germline): SGHDN, FVKESK. Trimming shortened V by 1 base and J by 2 bases, and 7 bases separated the two germline ends. The CDR3, as DNA: TGTGCCAGCAGCCAAGGGGGATACACAGATACGCAGTATTTT. Translation gives CASSQGGYTDTQYF.

This clone turned up a few times. This chain links TRBV6-5 with TRBJ2-5; D possibly corresponds to TRBD1 (7 bases). Germline CDR1 reads MNHEY; CDR2 reads SVGAGI. CDR3 size: 12 residues. V lost 11 bases to trimming and J lost 3 bases, with 13 bases between them. CDR3 nucleotides: TGTGCCTCCAGGGGGGCCAAAGAGACCCAGTACTTC. This gives the protein CASRGAKETQYF.

V usage is TRBV5-4 and J usage is TRBJ2-5; weak D call: TRBD1 (5 bases). Per germline, CDR1 SGHNT and CDR2 YYREEE (reference sequence). Trimming stripped 5 bases from V and 3 bases from J, with 11 bases between. The CDR3 is made up of 13 amino acids. The CDR3 protein is CASREGVEETQYF. CDR3 DNA: TGTGCCAGCAGGGAAGGGGTTGAAGAGACCCAGTACTTC.

This clone was observed a handful of times. The chain recombines TRBV30 with TRBJ1-2; D remains ambiguous. Deletions cut 3 bases from V and 7 bases from J, with 18 bases between. This CDR3 comprises 14 residues. Germline V gene data show CDR1 as GTSNPN and CDR2 as SVGIG (reference sequence). CDR3 sequence reads: CAWSPPHGPGGYTF. The CDR3, as DNA: TGTGCCTGGAGCCCACCGCACGGGCCGGGTGGCTACACCTTC.

This clone came up a few times. The rearrangement joins TRBV7-2 to TRBJ1-2; the D gene is possibly TRBD1 (5 bases). The V and J ends lost 0 bases and 2 bases respectively, with 13 bases between them. This CDR3 region has 16 residues. Germline CDR1 reads SGHTA; CDR2 reads FQGNSA. In DNA, the CDR3 is TGTGCCAGCAGCTTAGCAATCGGGGCCGCGAACTATGGCTACACCTTC. This encodes CASSLAIGAANYGYTF.

The rearrangement links TRBV11-3 to TRBJ2-1; D not certain. Trimming shortened V by 5 bases and J by 1 base, and 12 bases separated the two germline ends. Per the germline V gene, CDR1 is SGHNT and CDR2 is YENEEA. This CDR3 contains 15 residues. CDR3 DNA: TGTGCCAGCAGCCCCGCCGGCGAGTCCTACAATGAGCAGTTCTTC. Protein: CASSPAGESYNEQFF.

This chain joins TRBV4-3 and TRBJ2-1; 11 bases agree with TRBD2. V gave up 1 base and J gave up 0 bases; unmatched junction bases: 5. The CDR3 runs to 18 residues. Germline-derived CDR1 and CDR2 are LGHNA and YSLEER. The CDR3 DNA reads as TGCGCCAGCAGCCAAGGGACTAGCGGGCTACCCTCCTACAATGAGCAGTTCTTC. This codes for CASSQGTSGLPSYNEQFF.

The chain uses TRBV7-6 and TRBJ2-5; 12 nucleotides line up with TRBD2. The ends lost 5 bases at V and 5 bases at J; junction bases unmatched: 9. The CDR3 spans 16 residues. Germline lookup yields CDR1 SGHVS and CDR2 FNYEAQ. The CDR3 loop is CASSLTLAGGHETQYF. In nucleotides, the CDR3 is TGTGCCAGCAGCCTCACTCTAGCGGGGGGGCATGAGACCCAGTACTTC.

This clone was detected a few times. The gene calls are TRBV5-6 and TRBJ2-3; D not resolved. V was cut by 2 bases and J by 0 bases, with 4 bases left in between. Germline loops: CDR1 SGHDT, CDR2 YYEEEE. This CDR3 spans 13 amino acids. CDR3 sequence reads: CASSLGSTDTQYF. CDR3 DNA: TGTGCCAGCAGCTTAGGAAGCACAGATACGCAGTATTTT.

V usage is TRBV5-4 and J usage is TRBJ2-3; D is uncertain. The CDR3 runs 13 residues. CDR1 and CDR2 from the germline V gene are SGHNT and YYREEE (reference sequence). V lost 4 bases and J 7 bases, leaving 13 bases between the germline ends. CDR3 bases: TGTGCCAGCAGCCGGCCCCCTAACTATACGCAGTATTTT. Protein: CASSRPPNYTQYF.

A few counts support this clone. The chain uses TRBV9 and TRBJ2-2; 9 bases match TRBD2. The junction had 8 bases not matched to a gene; V was cut back by 4 bases and J by 4 bases. The CDR3 sequence is 16 residues long. In germline, CDR1 is SGDLS, CDR2 YYNGEE. The CDR3 nucleotides are TGTGCCAGCAGCCCTTACCTAGCGGGGCTCACCGGGGAGCTGTTTTTT. The encoded protein is CASSPYLAGLTGELFF.

A few counts support this clone. V usage is TRBV30 and J usage is TRBJ1-1, with TRBD1 matching over 7 bases. Per the germline V gene, CDR1 is GTSNPN and CDR2 is SVGIG (reference sequence). The CDR3 totals 15 residues. Trimming at V came to 0 bases and at J to 4 bases, leaving 8 bases not matched to a gene. The CDR3 DNA reads TGTGCCTGGAGTGTGTATACAGGGGTTGGCACTGAAGCTTTCTTT. It encodes CAWSVYTGVGTEAFF.

This clone was seen a few times. The V gene is TRBV7-2, the J gene TRBJ2-2; no definite D call. Trimming took off 5 bases at V and 8 bases at J, with 15 bases between the two ends. This CDR3 has 14 amino acids. Germline V gene lookup returns CDR1 SGHTA and CDR2 FQGNSA. In DNA form, the CDR3 reads TGTGCCAGCAGCGCCAGTCCCGAAGGGGGGGAGCTGTTTTTT. Translated, it gives CASSASPEGGELFF.

J is TRBJ2-5 and V is TRBV30; 10 nucleotides match TRBD2. Germline V gene lookup returns CDR1 GTSNPN and CDR2 SVGIG (reference sequence). V was clipped by 7 bases and J by 5 bases; unmatched bases: 19. This CDR3 spans 17 amino acids. Here the CDR3 reads CALIRTSGARMRETQYF. DNA of the CDR3: TGTGCCTTAATAAGAACTAGCGGGGCGAGAATGCGTGAGACCCAGTACTTC.

This clone was detected only once. The V gene is TRBV7-7, the J gene TRBJ2-1; D could derive from TRBD1 or TRBD2 (5 bases each). Germline CDR1 is SSHAT and CDR2 is FNYEAQ (reference sequence). This CDR3 contains 12 residues. V was shortened by 4 bases and J by 15 bases, with 16 bases between the two germline ends. The CDR3 loop is CASSSGLGLLFF. The DNA of the CDR3 is TGTGCCAGCAGCTCAGGGCTCGGACTCTTGTTCTTC.

This clone occurred a few times. This chain connects TRBV4-3 to TRBJ2-5; D is possibly TRBD1 or TRBD2 (5 bases each). The length of the CDR3 is 15 residues. Germline V lookup: CDR1 LGHNA, CDR2 YSLEER. Trimming shortened V by 0 bases and J by 7 bases, and 15 bases separated the two germline ends. CDR3 region: CASSQEGVGAGTQYF. The CDR3 coding sequence is TGCGCCAGCAGCCAAGAGGGGGTCGGGGCAGGGACCCAGTACTTC.

This rearrangement joins TRBV29-1 to TRBJ1-1; D is uncertain. Trimming stripped 4 bases from V and 11 bases from J, with 14 bases between. This CDR3 region has 11 residues. Germline CDR1 reads SQVTM; CDR2 reads ANQGSEA. This chain's CDR3 is CSVAPEVGAFF. As DNA, the CDR3 is TGCAGCGTTGCCCCGGAAGTTGGCGCTTTCTTT. Full variable domain (outside the CDR3, taken from reference TRBV29-1 and TRBJ1-1): SAVISQKPSRDICQRGTSLTIQCQVDSQVTMMFWYRQQPGQSLTLIATANQGSEATYESGFVIDKFPISRPNLTFSTLTVSNMSPEDSSIYLCSVAPEVGAFFGQGTRLTVV.